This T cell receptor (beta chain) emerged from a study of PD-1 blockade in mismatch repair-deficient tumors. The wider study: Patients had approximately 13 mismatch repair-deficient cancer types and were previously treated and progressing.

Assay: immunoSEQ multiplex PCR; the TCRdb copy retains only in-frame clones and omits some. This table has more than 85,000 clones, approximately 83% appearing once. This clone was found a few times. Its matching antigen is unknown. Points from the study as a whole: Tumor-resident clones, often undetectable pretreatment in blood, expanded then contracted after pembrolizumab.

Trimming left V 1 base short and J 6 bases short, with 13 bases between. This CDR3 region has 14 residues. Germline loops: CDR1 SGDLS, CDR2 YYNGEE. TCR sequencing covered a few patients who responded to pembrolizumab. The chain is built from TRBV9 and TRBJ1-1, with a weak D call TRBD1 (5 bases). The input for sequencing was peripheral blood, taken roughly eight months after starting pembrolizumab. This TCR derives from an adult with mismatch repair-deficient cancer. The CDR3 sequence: CASSVQGRLAEAFF. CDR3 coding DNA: TGTGCCAGCAGCGTACAGGGAAGGTTGGCTGAAGCTTTCTTT.